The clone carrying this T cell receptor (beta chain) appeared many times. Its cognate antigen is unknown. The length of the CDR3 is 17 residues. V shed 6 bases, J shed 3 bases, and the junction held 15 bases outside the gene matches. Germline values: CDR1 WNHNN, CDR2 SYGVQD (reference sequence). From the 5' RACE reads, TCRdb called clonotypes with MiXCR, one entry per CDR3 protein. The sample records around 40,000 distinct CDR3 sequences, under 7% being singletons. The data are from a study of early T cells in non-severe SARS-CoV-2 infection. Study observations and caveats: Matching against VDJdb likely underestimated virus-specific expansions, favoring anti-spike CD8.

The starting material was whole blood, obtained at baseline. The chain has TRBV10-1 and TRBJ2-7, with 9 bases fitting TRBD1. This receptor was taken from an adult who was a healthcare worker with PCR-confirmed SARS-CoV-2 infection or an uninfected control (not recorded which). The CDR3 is CASSVPGQGNRGYEQYF. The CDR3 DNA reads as TGCGCCAGCAGCGTTCCGGGACAGGGTAACCGAGGCTACGAGCAGTACTTC.